These 12 T cell receptor beta chains came from one sample sequenced in a study of blood T cell repertoires in COVID-19. Assay: immunoSEQ multiplex PCR; the TCRdb copy retains only in-frame clones and omits some. The data contain 80,000 to 95,000 clones, roughly nine tenths of them singletons. The sequenced sample was peripheral blood. These receptors originate from a human donor with active COVID-19. The donor label of this sample is uncertain.

The chain couples TRBV6-2 or TRBV6-3 to TRBJ2-2; 11 bases fit TRBD1. The germline CDR1 and CDR2 sequences are MNHEY and SVGEGT. The CDR3 runs 17 residues. The V gene end was trimmed by 6 bases and the J gene end by 1 base; junction bases not matched to a gene: 7. CDR3 sequence (DNA): TGTGCCAGCAGACCTCGGACAGGGGGCCGGAACACCGGGGAGCTGTTTTTT. Its translation: CASRPRTGGRNTGELFF.

Written as DNA, the CDR3 is TGCAGTGCTAGTCGTGTTGACGGAGGGGAAAAACTGTTTTTT. Translating it yields CSASRVDGGEKLFF. J is TRBJ1-4 and V is TRBV20-1; D is ambiguous. V was clipped by 3 bases and J by 8 bases, with 16 bases between them. CDR1 DFQATT and CDR2 SNEGSKA come from the germline V gene (reference sequence). The CDR3 totals 14 residues.

Only one count was recorded for this clone. The chain uses TRBV25-1 and TRBJ2-7; D possibly corresponds to TRBD1 (6 bases). Trimming pared 4 bases from V and 7 bases from J, leaving 14 bases between. Germline CDR1 and CDR2: MGHDK and SYGVNS. This CDR3 contains 13 residues. CDR3 in amino acids: CASSGGRGREQYF. CDR3 nucleotides: TGTGCCAGCAGTGGTGGCAGGGGCAGGGAGCAGTACTTC.

V usage is TRBV9 and J usage is TRBJ1-1, with no clear D. Per the germline V gene, CDR1 is SGDLS and CDR2 is YYNGEE. Deletions cut 4 bases from V and 6 bases from J, with 25 bases between. The CDR3 spans 17 residues. CDR3 sequence: CASSPVSTFLGVAEAFF. The CDR3 DNA sequence: TGTGCCAGCAGCCCGGTCTCTACTTTCCTAGGTGTCGCTGAAGCTTTCTTT.

The chain couples TRBV4-1 to TRBJ2-1; TRBD1 matches 8 bases. In germline, CDR1 is MGHRA, CDR2 YSYEKL. This CDR3 is built from 16 residues. Unmatched junction bases numbered 2, after V lost 0 bases and J lost 1 base. CDR3 sequence: CASSQDGTGSYNEQFF. The CDR3 DNA is TGCGCCAGCAGCCAAGATGGGACAGGATCCTACAATGAGCAGTTCTTC.

The V call is TRBV20-1, the J call TRBJ1-6; D gene unclear. CDR3 length: 15 amino acids. V shed 3 bases and J shed 7 bases, with 16 bases lying between them. The germline CDR1 and CDR2 sequences are DFQATT and SNEGSKA (reference sequence). The CDR3 loop reads CSASPRSTINSPLHF. CDR3 nucleotides: TGCAGTGCTAGTCCGCGGTCCACGATCAATTCACCCCTCCACTTT.

This clone was seen once. V is TRBV9 and J is TRBJ1-3; D is possibly TRBD1 (5 bases). There are 15 residues in the CDR3. The V gene lost 4 bases and the J gene lost 6 bases, with 17 bases spanning the gap. Germline V gene sequence: CDR1 SGDLS, CDR2 YYNGEE. Here the CDR3 reads CASSPLGQGTNTIYF. The CDR3 DNA follows: TGTGCCAGCAGCCCTCTCGGCCAGGGAACAAACACCATATATTTT.

This clone has just one count. The rearrangement uses TRBV18 and TRBJ1-3; 7 bases fit TRBD1. Trimming at V came to 3 bases and at J to 1 base, leaving 3 bases not matched to a gene. The CDR3 is 15 amino acids. Germline V gene data show CDR1 as KGHSH and CDR2 as LQKENI. This CDR3 reads CASSPDRLSGNTIYF. CDR3 coding DNA: TGTGCCAGCTCACCGGACAGGTTGTCTGGAAACACCATATATTTT. The full variable domain, rest sourced from reference TRBV18 and TRBJ1-3, is NAGVMQNPRHLVRRRGQEARLRCSPMKGHSHVYWYRQLPEEGLKFMVYLQKENIIDESGMPKERFSAEFPKEGPSILRIQQVVRGDSAAYFCASSPDRLSGNTIYFGEGSWLTVV.

The chain is built from TRBV4-1 and TRBJ2-7; a weak D match, TRBD2 (6 bases). The germline V and J ends were trimmed by 1 base and 5 bases, with 15 bases remaining between them. The CDR3 spans 15 residues. Germline lookup yields CDR1 MGHRA and CDR2 YSYEKL. The CDR3 DNA sequence: TGCGCCAGCAGCCAAGGGGAGGCATCTTTCGACGAGCAGTACTTC. Encoded protein: CASSQGEASFDEQYF.

The chain recombines TRBV10-1 with TRBJ1-2; no clear D gene. The CDR3 contains 16 residues. From germline, CDR1 is WNHNN and CDR2 SYGVQD (reference sequence). V was trimmed by 3 bases and J by 12 bases, leaving 26 bases between them. CDR3 loop: CASSELEGLKKGRNTF. CDR3 in DNA: TGCGCCAGCAGTGAATTGGAGGGTCTCAAGAAAGGTCGCAACACCTTC.

The chain joins TRBV12-3 or TRBV12-4 to TRBJ2-1; 9 positions match TRBD2. J lost 8 bases, V lost 5 bases, and 4 bases had no gene match. This CDR3 has 13 amino acids. For the CDR3, the DNA is TGTGCCAGCAGTCCCGGGACTAGCTATGAGCAGTTCTTC. This translates into CASSPGTSYEQFF.

The rearrangement joins TRBV19 to TRBJ1-4; 8 bases are shared with TRBD1. The CDR3 is 18 residues long. V was pared by 1 base and J by 4 bases, with 11 bases of the junction left unmatched. CDR1 and CDR2 (germline): LNHDA, SQIVND (reference sequence). CDR3 sequence reads: CASSIATGEAAGNEKLFF. CDR3 nucleotide sequence: TGTGCCAGTAGTATAGCGACAGGGGAGGCGGCAGGTAATGAAAAACTGTTTTTT. Together with reference TRBV19 and TRBJ1-4, the CDR3 gives the full variable domain: DGGITQSPKYLFRKEGQNVTLSCEQNLNHDAMYWYRQDPGQGLRLIYYSQIVNDFQKGDIAEGYSVSREKKESFPLTVTSAQKNPTAFYLCASSIATGEAAGNEKLFFGSGTQLSVL.